The present TCR beta chain was sequenced within a study of CD8+CD57+ T cells in acquired aplastic anemia. On the study more broadly: The sorted CD4+ and CD8+ cells yielded an average around 3.2 ug of DNA. Regarding the study as a whole: Shared by patients and controls, 25 to 30 CD8+ CDR3s were abundant in patients.

Investigators profiled TCR beta VDJ and CDR3 from genomic DNA template. Using its own MiXCR run on the reads, TCRdb lists one record per CDR3 protein. The table has under 250,000 distinct CDR3 sequences, roughly 33% seen once. This clonotype was detected many times. Its antigen remains unknown. Trimming cost V 4 bases and J 9 bases; bases outside gene matches: 10. This CDR3 is built from 14 residues. Germline lookup yields CDR1 SGHRS and CDR2 YFSETQ. The V call is TRBV5-1, the J call TRBJ2-1, with 7 bases aligning to TRBD1. The specimen was sorted CD4+, CD8+, or CD8+CD57+ T cells (not recorded which) from PBMCs. The sequence came from a human donor in good health, serving as a control. The CDR3 DNA follows: TGCGCCAGCAGCGGTGGACAGGCGATCACTGAGCAGTTCTTC. The encoded protein is CASSGGQAITEQFF.